The 27 T cell receptor beta chains given below trace back to one sample, sequenced in a study of blood T cells in healthy people across ages. The second PCR ran about 6 to 11 cycles with a sample-barcoded 5' primer and J-beta primers. In TCRdb, the 5' RACE reads were re-called with MiXCR into one record per CDR3 protein. The repertoire holds around 710,000 distinct CDR3 sequences, with roughly 47% as singletons. Sequencing used blood. Receptor source: a woman aged 55-70 years in good health.

V gene TRBV7-2 combines with J gene TRBJ2-7; tentative D call: TRBD2 (6 bases). The V gene's germline CDR1 is SGHTA and CDR2 FQGNSA. V was trimmed by 5 bases and J by 1 base, leaving 18 bases between them. This CDR3 is built from 16 residues. CDR3 in amino acids: CASSPGGGLQSYEQYF. The CDR3 DNA sequence: TGTGCCAGCAGCCCCGGTGGGGGACTCCAATCCTACGAGCAGTACTTC. The whole variable domain, remainder taken from reference TRBV7-2 and TRBJ2-7, is GAGVSQSPSNKVTEKGKDVELRCDPISGHTALYWYRQSLGQGLEFLIYFQGNSAPDKSGLPSDRFSAERTGGSVSTLTIQRTQQEDSAVYLCASSPGGGLQSYEQYFGPGTRLTVT.

This chain links TRBV6-5 with TRBJ1-3; D is possibly TRBD1 (6 bases). V lost 5 bases and J 1 base, leaving 9 bases between the germline ends. Germline V CDR1 and CDR2: MNHEY, SVGAGI. This CDR3 region has 14 residues. CDR3: CASSRGQSGNTIYF. CDR3 nucleotide sequence: TGTGCCAGCAGTAGAGGACAGTCTGGAAACACCATATATTTT.

The chain employs TRBV27 and TRBJ2-7; 14 nucleotides match TRBD2. CDR3 length: 17 residues. Germline V gene lookup returns CDR1 MNHEY and CDR2 SMNVEV (reference sequence). Trimming at V came to 5 bases and at J to 5 bases, leaving 11 bases not matched to a gene. CDR3 in amino acids: CASSPPGLAGVGDEQYF. The DNA for the CDR3 is TGTGCCAGCAGTCCCCCGGGACTAGCGGGAGTGGGGGACGAGCAGTACTTC.

This clonotype was found many times. The chain joins TRBV20-1 to TRBJ2-7, with D perhaps TRBD2 (6 bases). The CDR3 runs 15 residues. V was shortened by 7 bases and J by 0 bases, with 19 bases between the two germline ends. Germline V lookup: CDR1 DFQATT, CDR2 SNEGSKA (reference sequence). The CDR3 loop is CSVPAGGRSSYEQYF. The CDR3 DNA sequence: TGCAGTGTCCCCGCCGGGGGAAGGAGCTCCTACGAGCAGTACTTC.

The rearrangement uses TRBV15 and TRBJ2-7, with 7 positions matching TRBD1. After removal of 1 base from V and 0 bases from J, the junction contained 9 bases not matched to a gene. This CDR3 is built from 17 residues. Per germline, CDR1 LNHNV and CDR2 YYDKDF (reference sequence). As DNA, the CDR3 is TGTGCCACCAGCAGAGGCTCGCCCGGGACAGCCTCCTACGAGCAGTACTTC. Amino acids: CATSRGSPGTASYEQYF.

This clonotype was observed a few times. The CDR3 protein is CSGGTAFTGELFF. The DNA for the CDR3 is TGCAGCGGGGGCACAGCATTCACCGGGGAGCTGTTTTTT. The gene calls are TRBV29-1 and TRBJ2-2; possible D gene TRBD1, 5 bases. The V gene lost 7 bases and the J gene lost 4 bases, with 13 bases spanning the gap. Germline V CDR1 and CDR2: SQVTM, ANQGSEA. CDR3 length equals 13 residues.

The rearrangement joins TRBV9 to TRBJ2-3; a possible D gene is TRBD2 (6 bases). V lost 1 base to trimming and J lost 0 bases, with 18 bases between them. CDR1 SGDLS and CDR2 YYNGEE come from the germline V gene. The CDR3 length is 18 residues. CDR3 coding DNA: TGTGCCAGCAGCGTAATGCCCCCTAGCGTCCCTAGCACAGATACGCAGTATTTT. Translating gives CASSVMPPSVPSTDTQYF. The variable domain in full, completed from reference TRBV9 and TRBJ2-3, reads DSGVTQTPKHLITATGQRVTLRCSPRSGDLSVYWYQQSLDQGLQFLIQYYNGEERAKGNILERFSAQQFPDLHSELNLSSLELGDSALYFCASSVMPPSVPSTDTQYFGPGTRLTVL.

This clonotype has only a few counts. The CDR3 region has the DNA TGTGCCAGCAGCCAAGAGCCTAGCGGGGGGGCCCACAATGAGCAGTTCTTC. It yields the protein CASSQEPSGGAHNEQFF. The chain is built from TRBV3-1 and TRBJ2-1; 12 bases map to TRBD2. Germline V lookup: CDR1 LGHDT, CDR2 YNNKEL (reference sequence). The J segment lost 5 bases and the V segment lost 0 bases, leaving 5 bases of the junction unmatched. The CDR3 totals 17 residues.

The chain carries TRBV2 and TRBJ2-7; no clear D. Matching the DNA end better, TRBJ2-5 makes the J call doubtful. The CDR3 is made up of 13 amino acids. Per germline, CDR1 SNHLY and CDR2 FYNNEI. The CDR3, as DNA: TGTGCCAGCAGTGAACGTGCCAGGGAGACCCAGTACTTC. This gives the protein CASSERARETQYF.

Only a few counts were recorded for this clonotype. The chain couples TRBV7-2 to TRBJ2-3; 7 bases match TRBD1. J lost 4 bases, V lost 4 bases, and 2 bases had no gene match. Germline values: CDR1 SGHTA, CDR2 FQGNSA. The CDR3 spans 13 residues. The CDR3 DNA reads as TGTGCCAGCAGCTCCGACAGGGCAGATACGCAGTATTTT. This codes for CASSSDRADTQYF.

Notes on this clonotype: One end of the junction varies from germline; a read error may be responsible. The CDR3, as DNA: TGCGCCAGCAGACGGACAGGGGAGGACGAGCAGTACTTC. It is translated as CASRRTGEDEQYF. The J gene is TRBJ2-7, the V gene TRBV25-1, with 9 bases that match TRBD1. The CDR3 totals 13 residues. Germline lookup yields CDR1 MGHDK and CDR2 SYGVNS.

The J gene is TRBJ1-5, the V gene TRBV6-4, with D unresolved. Per germline, CDR1 MRHNA and CDR2 SNTAGT. Trimming removed 4 bases from V and 5 bases from J, with 9 bases in between. There are 13 residues in the CDR3. CDR3 sequence (DNA): TGTGCCAGCAGTGGTGGTATTGATCAGCCCCAGCATTTT. This sequence encodes CASSGGIDQPQHF.

Notes on this clonotype: Possible read error: a much larger clone is one base away. CDR3 DNA sequence: TGTGCCAGCAGCTTGGGGCGGGGGGGATCGGAGACCCAGTACTTC. This gives the protein CASSLGRGGSETQYF. The chain couples TRBV5-6 to TRBJ2-5, with 9 bases matching TRBD2. This CDR3 spans 15 amino acids. The germline CDR1 and CDR2 sequences are SGHDT and YYEEEE. Unmatched junction bases numbered 5, after V lost 0 bases and J lost 5 bases.

The V and J genes are TRBV6-2 or TRBV6-3 and TRBJ1-5, with D perhaps TRBD1 (6 bases). The germline V and J ends were trimmed by 5 bases and 4 bases, with 12 bases remaining between them. Germline V lookup: CDR1 MNHEY, CDR2 SVGEGT. The CDR3 spans 14 residues. For the CDR3, the DNA is TGTGCCAGCAGTAGAACACAGGGTAATCAGCCCCAGCATTTT. It specifies CASSRTQGNQPQHF.

The V call is TRBV6-2 or TRBV6-3, the J call TRBJ2-4, with 7 nucleotides matching TRBD2. Trimming at V came to 0 bases and at J to 6 bases, leaving 5 bases not matched to a gene. Germline CDR1 and CDR2: MNHEY and SVGEGT. The CDR3 contains 15 residues. The CDR3 nucleotides read TGTGCCAGCAGTTACTCGACGGGCGGGGGAAACATTCAGTACTTC. Translating it yields CASSYSTGGGNIQYF.

This chain links TRBV5-1 with TRBJ2-5; 11 nucleotides agree with TRBD2. The V gene's germline CDR1 is SGHRS and CDR2 YFSETQ. J lost 11 bases, V lost 6 bases, and 15 bases had no gene match. The CDR3 loop spans 15 amino acids. The CDR3 reads CASNEGLADNNEQYF. CDR3 in DNA: TGCGCCAGCAATGAGGGACTAGCGGACAACAATGAGCAGTACTTC.

This rearrangement joins TRBV6-1 to TRBJ2-6; no clear D. CDR1 is MNHNS and CDR2 is SASEGT in the germline V gene. V was trimmed by 5 bases and J by 4 bases, leaving 12 bases between them. CDR3 length equals 15 residues. The CDR3 coding sequence is TGTGCCAGCAGTCCTCAATCCGCGGGGGCCAACGTCCTGACTTTC. Translation gives CASSPQSAGANVLTF.

V and J are TRBV7-3 and TRBJ2-3, with D perhaps assigned TRBD1 or TRBD2 (5 bases each). The germline gives CDR1 SGHTA, CDR2 FQGTGA. V lost 6 bases to trimming and J lost 14 bases, with 15 bases between them. The CDR3 runs 11 residues. CDR3: CASRQGRSWYF. The CDR3 DNA reads TGTGCCAGCAGGCAGGGACGTTCGTGGTATTTT.

J is TRBJ2-1 and V is TRBV28; TRBD1 agrees at 7 bases. In germline, CDR1 is MDHEN, CDR2 SYDVKM. CDR3 length: 14 amino acids. V shed 8 bases and J 10 bases; nucleotides not matched to a gene: 14. The CDR3 DNA reads TGTGCCAGCTCGGGGACAGTGACCTTAGGGGAGCAGTTCTTC. Amino acids: CASSGTVTLGEQFF.

The J gene is TRBJ1-1, the V gene TRBV15; D is perhaps TRBD1 (5 bases). Germline CDR1 and CDR2: LNHNV and YYDKDF (reference sequence). Deletions cut 1 base from V and 1 base from J, with 13 bases between. The length of the CDR3 is 16 residues. The CDR3 DNA sequence: TGTGCCACCAGCAGAGTCCACCTTGGACAGAACACTGAAGCTTTCTTT. This gives the protein CATSRVHLGQNTEAFF.

A few counts support this clonotype. This chain joins TRBV20-1 and TRBJ2-1; 7 positions agree with TRBD2. Unmatched junction bases numbered 5, after V lost 3 bases and J lost 6 bases. The germline V gene has CDR1 DFQATT and CDR2 SNEGSKA (reference sequence). This CDR3 has 13 residues. The CDR3 sequence: CSARYGTTNEQFF. Here the CDR3 DNA reads TGCAGTGCTAGGTACGGGACTACCAATGAGCAGTTCTTC.

V gene TRBV7-9 combines with J gene TRBJ2-2; a possible D gene is TRBD2 (6 bases). The germline CDR1 and CDR2 sequences are SEHNR and FQNEAQ (reference sequence). Trimming pared 6 bases from V and 6 bases from J, leaving 14 bases between. CDR3 length: 14 residues. CDR3 in amino acids: CASRPPGVAGELFF. In DNA form, the CDR3 reads TGTGCCAGCAGACCACCGGGGGTGGCCGGGGAGCTGTTTTTT.

The sample holds a few counts of this clonotype. V is TRBV6-5 and J is TRBJ2-3, with 10 positions matching TRBD2. The V gene end was trimmed by 0 bases and the J gene end by 0 bases; junction bases not matched to a gene: 6. Per the germline V gene, CDR1 is MNHEY and CDR2 is SVGAGI. The CDR3 is made up of 18 amino acids. The CDR3 DNA is TGTGCCAGCAGTTACTCCAGCGGGGGGGCCGTAAGCACAGATACGCAGTATTTT. Translated: CASSYSSGGAVSTDTQYF.

The rearrangement joins TRBV12-3 or TRBV12-4 to TRBJ2-4; 8 bases align to TRBD2. The tail of the sequence fits TRBJ2-7 better, so the J call may be wrong. The length of the CDR3 is 15 residues. This chain's CDR3 is CASSFSAGGIYEQYF. CDR3 in DNA: TGTGCCAGCAGTTTTTCGGCGGGAGGAATCTACGAGCAGTACTTC.

The V gene is TRBV24-1, the J gene TRBJ2-5, with a tentative D call TRBD1 (5 bases). The CDR3 is 15 residues long. The ends were cut back, 5 bases at V and 5 bases at J, with 17 bases in the middle. Germline V gene data show CDR1 as KGHDR and CDR2 as SFDVKD. The CDR3 DNA reads as TGTGCCACCAGTGTTACAACTGGGGCTGGGGAGACCCAGTACTTC. This codes for CATSVTTGAGETQYF.

The CDR3 DNA reads as TGTGCCACCAGTGATAGTCCCAGGGGATATGGCTACACCTTC. Translated: CATSDSPRGYGYTF. The chain recombines TRBV24-1 with TRBJ1-2; D possibly corresponds to TRBD1 (6 bases). Germline-derived CDR1 and CDR2 are KGHDR and SFDVKD. The CDR3 extends over 14 amino acids. Trimming cost V 3 bases and J 5 bases, with 12 bases left between them.

The V call is TRBV15, the J call TRBJ1-4, with D perhaps matching TRBD1 (6 bases). There are 17 residues in the CDR3. CDR1 is LNHNV and CDR2 is YYDKDF in the germline V gene (reference sequence). V lost 2 bases and J lost 3, with 16 bases in between. CDR3 loop: CATSRYARGDSNEKLFF. The CDR3 DNA follows: TGTGCCACCAGCAGATACGCCAGGGGAGATTCTAATGAAAAACTGTTTTTT.